This T cell receptor beta chain was sequenced during a study of CD49a tissue-resident CD8 T cells in human skin (dated by TCRdb to the late 2010s). For the wider study: Tissue-resident memory CD8+ T cell subsets in human skin, defined by CD49a, CD69 and CD103 expression, were examined in the study.

For roughly 5 healthy donors, sorted CD8+ T cells taken from blood, dermis and epidermis had their TCR beta CDR3 regions analysed. Both blood and skin samples were provided by each TCR-sequenced donor, and all TCR-sequenced donors were healthy individuals. Sorting was used to isolate CD8+ T cell populations prior to TCR beta sequencing. The library was obtained by the immunoSEQ multiplex PCR assay. Per the source publication's procedure: TCR V beta family usage frequencies were compared across the sorted blood, dermal and epidermal CD8+ T cell populations. In its TCRdb copy, this immuneACCESS table keeps in-frame sequences only and misses some clones. Where compared with another copy, unresolved V genes explain less than half of these, and the others have no known cause. The V and J calls and clone size are taken from that table; D and trimming were inferred from the DNA. Here the sample has under 1,000 clones; 50% to 75% occur a single time. The top ten clonotypes cover 35% to 45% of the sample.

Based on the germline V gene, the CDR1 and CDR2 sequences are MDHEN and SYDVKM. The CDR3 goes from the cysteine to the phenylalanine over 17 residues. Here the CDR3 DNA is all that survives: 51 bases in frame from base 1. Trimming at the junction amounts to 8 bases on V and 1 base on J, and the germline ends lie 22 bases apart. This clone has only a few counts. The antigen it binds to is not known. No qualities accompany the bases; no much larger clone lies one base away. The V and J genes are TRBV28 and TRBJ2-3, and possibly TRBD2, on 6 matching bases. Sequenced: CLA- CD8+ effector memory T cells sorted from blood. The clonotype was recovered from a human donor in good health. The CDR3 region has the sequence CASLRELRDTGTDTQYF. The bases read TGTGCCAGCCTACGGGAGTTAAGAGATACGGGCACAGATACGCAGTATTTT.